This TCR beta chain was captured in a study of somatic mutations in cytotoxic T cells in rheumatoid arthritis. The method was immunoSEQ multiplex PCR; TCRdb's version includes in-frame clones alone and lacks a portion of them. The data show more than 15,000 clones, approximately 84% seen once. This CDR3 is 17 amino acids long. Trimming at V came to 3 bases and at J to 5 bases, leaving 10 bases not matched to a gene. Germline assignment: CDR1 MGHRA and CDR2 YSYEKL. The TCR originated in an adult with rheumatoid arthritis. J is TRBJ2-7 and V is TRBV4-1, with 13 bases that match TRBD2. Specimen: CD8+ T cells sorted from blood. The CDR3 DNA sequence: TGCGCCAGCAGCCAGGTCGGACTAGCGGGAGTTGTCGACGAGCAGTACTTC. This translates into CASSQVGLAGVVDEQYF.